A single sample is the source of the 8 T cell receptor beta chains below, sequenced in a study of T cell changes during pregnancy in multiple sclerosis. The method was immunoSEQ multiplex PCR; TCRdb's version includes in-frame clones alone and lacks a portion of them. The sample lists roughly 80,000 clones, roughly 91% occurring once. Sequenced material: peripheral blood, taken after pregnancy. Every receptor here comes from a female donor in good health, enrolled as a control in a pregnancy study.

This chain links TRBV5-4 with TRBJ1-6; a possible D gene is TRBD1 (5 bases). This CDR3 is built from 16 residues. Per the germline V gene, CDR1 is SGHNT and CDR2 is YYREEE (reference sequence). Deletions cut 2 bases from V and 9 bases from J, with 18 bases between. As DNA, the CDR3 is TGTGCCAGCAGCTTAGATCCGGGGGGAGGAATTTCACCCCTCCACTTT. Amino acids: CASSLDPGGGISPLHF.

The rearrangement links TRBV28 to TRBJ1-2, with D perhaps TRBD1 (6 bases). CDR3 length: 13 residues. V dropped 2 bases and J dropped 4 bases, with 8 bases sitting between them. CDR1 is MDHEN and CDR2 is SYDVKM in the germline V gene. CDR3 nucleotide sequence: TGTGCCAGCAGTTTAAGGACAGTCTATGGCTACACCTTC. This translates into CASSLRTVYGYTF.

The CDR3 sequence is CATSSLRGAYGYTF. The CDR3 DNA follows: TGTGCCACCAGCAGCCTCAGGGGGGCGTATGGCTACACCTTC. The chain carries TRBV15 and TRBJ1-2; 7 bases map to TRBD1. The germline gives CDR1 LNHNV, CDR2 YYDKDF (reference sequence). V was clipped by 3 bases and J by 5 bases; unmatched bases: 6. The length of the CDR3 is 14 residues.

This rearrangement joins TRBV11-2 to TRBJ2-7; unclear D gene. V was shortened by 1 base and J by 3 bases, with 4 bases between the two germline ends. The CDR3 has 12 amino acids. The germline CDR1 and CDR2 sequences are SGHAT and FQNNGV. This CDR3 is CASSLGLYEQYF. For the CDR3, the DNA is TGTGCCAGCAGCTTAGGTCTCTACGAGCAGTACTTC. Based on the CDR3 plus reference TRBV11-2 and TRBJ2-7, the full variable domain is EAGVAQSPRYKIIEKRQSVAFWCNPISGHATLYWYQQILGQGPKLLIQFQNNGVVDDSQLPKDRFSAERLKGVDSTLKIQPAKLEDSAVYLCASSLGLYEQYFGPGTRLTVT.

The V gene is TRBV7-2, the J gene TRBJ2-7, with TRBD1 matching 7 bases. V was clipped by 4 bases and J by 4 bases; unmatched bases: 4. This CDR3 contains 13 residues. Germline V gene data show CDR1 as SGHTA and CDR2 as FQGNSA. For the CDR3, the DNA is TGTGCCAGCAGCTCGGAACAGGGGTACGAGCAGTACTTC. Its protein is CASSSEQGYEQYF.

V is TRBV27 and J is TRBJ2-7; 9 bases match TRBD2. The CDR3 has 15 amino acids. Losses at the gene ends were 6 bases for V and 2 bases for J; bases not matched to a gene: 8. Germline V CDR1 and CDR2: MNHEY, SMNVEV (reference sequence). CDR3: CASRIASGTTYEQYF. In DNA form, the CDR3 reads TGTGCCAGCAGGATCGCTAGCGGGACCACCTACGAGCAGTACTTC.

V gene TRBV15 combines with J gene TRBJ2-1, with a tentative D call TRBD1 (8 bases). This CDR3 is 16 amino acids long. Per the germline V gene, CDR1 is LNHNV and CDR2 is YYDKDF (reference sequence). Trimming removed 5 bases at V and 5 bases at J, with 19 bases between. CDR3 sequence: CATSAGRDRQHNEQFF. CDR3 coding DNA: TGTGCCACCAGCGCGGGGAGGGACAGGCAACACAATGAGCAGTTCTTC.

This chain links TRBV7-2 with TRBJ2-3, with a tentative D call TRBD2 (5 bases). In germline, CDR1 is SGHTA, CDR2 FQGNSA. Trimming removed 1 base from V and 6 bases from J, with 14 bases in between. CDR3 size: 15 residues. The chain's CDR3 is CASSLVAGGIDTQYF. DNA for the CDR3: TGTGCCAGCAGCTTAGTTGCGGGTGGCATCGATACGCAGTATTTT.